This T cell receptor beta chain is from a study of early T cells in non-severe SARS-CoV-2 infection. Study context: Sequencing of bulk RNA from unsorted whole blood was done, without chain pairing. General study results and limits: Private and CD4 specificities were missed by VDJdb matching, skewed to anti-spike CD8.

On this clonotype: Its antigen is undetermined.

Researchers attached unique molecular identifiers to individual cDNA molecules. One entry per CDR3 protein, called by TCRdb with MiXCR from the 5' RACE reads. This sample yields 25,000 to 35,000 distinct CDR3 sequences, of which approximately 6.4% are seen a single time; 30% to 35% belongs to the top ten. The CDR3 extends over 16 amino acids. The V gene's germline CDR1 is MNHEY and CDR2 SMNVEV (reference sequence). Trimming at V came to 3 bases and at J to 0 bases, leaving 8 bases not matched to a gene. The sequence was collected from an adult who was a healthcare worker with PCR-confirmed SARS-CoV-2 infection or an uninfected control (not recorded which). The gene calls are TRBV27 and TRBJ2-7; 7 nucleotides line up with TRBD2. The sample was whole blood, taken at baseline. The CDR3 sequence is CASSFSGGGISYEQYF. The CDR3 DNA is TGTGCCAGCAGTTTCTCGGGGGGTGGGATCTCCTACGAGCAGTACTTC.